This TCR beta chain was obtained from a study of beta chain features in type 1 diabetes. Remarks on this clone: Its antigen is not known.

Germline CDR1 and CDR2: MNHEY and SVGAGI. V was trimmed by 6 bases and J by 3 bases, leaving 14 bases between them. There are 14 residues in the CDR3. The authors reverse transcribed all of the isolated RNA, so sequencing captured expressed TCRB transcripts. This table comes from immunoSEQ multiplex PCR, and its TCRdb copy is limited to in-frame clones, with some not included. Found here are 900,000 or so clones, 15% to 20% of them singletons; the top ten hold 0.023%. Findings and limits, study-wide: Insertion counts at VDJ junctions were lower in type 1 diabetes patients, who also showed more deletions there. Cells carrying high TCR expression could end up over-represented when cDNA is sequenced.

Sequencing was done on a sample of naive CD4+ T cells from blood. The source of this sequence is a young woman in good health. This chain joins TRBV6-5 and TRBJ2-5, with D perhaps TRBD2 (5 bases). In DNA, the CDR3 is TGTGCCAGCAGCTGGAGCGGAGGAAAAGAGACCCAGTACTTC. It codes for CASSWSGGKETQYF.